The following is a TCR beta chain sequence with its context. This specimen belongs to a study of blood T cell repertoires in COVID-19. Across the study: Samples of COVID-19 (acute and convalescent) were obtained from the United States, Italy and Spain.

In the study's own analysis: Counts of nucleated cells, estimated from reference gene primer amplification, were obtained. Libraries were prepared by immunoSEQ multiplex PCR; TCRdb keeps only in-frame clonotypes and omits some of them. The V and J calls and clone size are taken from that table; D and trimming were inferred from the DNA. The sample records a few hundred thousand clones, almost 85% being singletons. The clonotype originates from a human donor in a cohort sampled during active COVID-19. The source material was peripheral blood.

The DNA for the CDR3 is TGTGCCAGCAGCTTAGGTCTTAGTAACACAGATACGCAGTATTTT. Translating it yields CASSLGLSNTDTQYF. The chain is built from TRBV7-9 and TRBJ2-3, with D unclear. This CDR3 contains 15 residues. Between the trimmed V and J ends, which lost 1 base and 2 bases, there was a span of 10 bases. CDR1 is SEHNR, CDR2 FQNEAQ, per germline (reference sequence).